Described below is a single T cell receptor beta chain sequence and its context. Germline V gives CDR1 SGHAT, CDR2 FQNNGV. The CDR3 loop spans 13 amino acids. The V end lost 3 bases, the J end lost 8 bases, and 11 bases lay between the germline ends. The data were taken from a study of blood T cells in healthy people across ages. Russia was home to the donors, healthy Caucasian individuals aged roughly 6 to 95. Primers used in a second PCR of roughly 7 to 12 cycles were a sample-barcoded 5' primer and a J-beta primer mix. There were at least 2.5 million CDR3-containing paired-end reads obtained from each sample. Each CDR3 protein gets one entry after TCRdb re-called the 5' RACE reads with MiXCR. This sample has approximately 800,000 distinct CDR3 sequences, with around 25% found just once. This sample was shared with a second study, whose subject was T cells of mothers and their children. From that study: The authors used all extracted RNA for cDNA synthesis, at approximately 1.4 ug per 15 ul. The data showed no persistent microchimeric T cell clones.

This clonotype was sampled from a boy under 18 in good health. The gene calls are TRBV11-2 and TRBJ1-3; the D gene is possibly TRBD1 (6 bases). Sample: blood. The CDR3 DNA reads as TGTGCCAGCAGCTTTGGCCCAGGGGACACCATATATTTT. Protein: CASSFGPGDTIYF.